The rows below give T cell receptor beta chains drawn from one sample of a study of blood T cell repertoires in COVID-19. Libraries were prepared by immunoSEQ multiplex PCR; TCRdb keeps only in-frame clonotypes and omits some of them. Of 250,000 to 300,000 clones listed, 81% are singletons. The sample taken for sequencing was peripheral blood. The receptors here all came from a woman aged 60-70 years with active or convalescent COVID-19. Each CDR3 is given with its conserved first and last residue. Each record gives: clone size, V gene, J gene, D gene, CDR3 DNA, CDR3 protein. The D gene is left open where the match is weak. A clone size is listed for some rows: how often the clone was seen (once, few, many), or a class if it is expanded.

.	TRBV7-3	TRBJ2-3	.	TGTGCCAGCAGCTCCAGGCCGGCCACAGATACGCAGTATTTT	CASSSRPATDTQYF
.	TRBV5-4	TRBJ1-2	.	TGTGCCAGCAGCTTTGGGGGCGGGAGTAACTATGGCTACACCTTC	CASSFGGGSNYGYTF
few	TRBV28	TRBJ2-1	TRBD2	TGTGCCAGCAGTTTAGCGGGGGGATACAATGAGCAGTTCTTC	CASSLAGGYNEQFF
.	TRBV6-6	TRBJ2-5	TRBD1	TGTGCCAGCGACCGGGACAGGGTTCCGCAAGAGACCCAGTACTTC	CASDRDRVPQETQYF
.	TRBV7-9	TRBJ2-4	TRBD1	TGTGCCAGCAGCGCAGGGACAGGACTAGCCAAAAACATTCAGTACTTC	CASSAGTGLAKNIQYF
.	TRBV4-3	TRBJ1-5	.	TGCGCCAGCAGCCAATCATCAGGGGCGCGCAATATGCCCCAGCATTTT	CASSQSSGARNMPQHF
.	TRBV6-2/TRBV6-3	TRBJ1-1	TRBD1	TGTGCCAGCAGTTACCGGGACAGGGGCCCGAACACTGAAGCTTTCTTT	CASSYRDRGPNTEAFF
.	TRBV9	TRBJ1-3	TRBD1	TGTGCCAGCAGCCCTCGACAGGGGACTTCAGGAAACACCATATATTTT	CASSPRQGTSGNTIYF
.	TRBV2	TRBJ1-2	TRBD1	TGTGCCAGCAGTGATAGGGGACAGGGAGGAAACTATGGCTACACCTTC	CASSDRGQGGNYGYTF
.	TRBV4-2	TRBJ2-7	TRBD2	TGTGCCAGCAGCCAAGTAGTAAGCGGGGGGATGTACTTC	CASSQVVSGGMYF
.	TRBV25-1	TRBJ1-4	.	TGTGCCAGCAGTTCGCGGGGGCGGGCTAATGAAAAACTGTTTTTT	CASSSRGRANEKLFF
.	TRBV27	TRBJ2-7	TRBD1	TGTGCCAGCAGGAGACAGGGCTCGTACGAGCAGTACTTC	CASRRQGSYEQYF
.	TRBV4-1	TRBJ2-6	.	TGCGCCAGCAGCCCACCGAGTGGCGGGGCATATGGGGCCAACGTCCTGACTTTC	CASSPPSGGAYGANVLTF
.	TRBV7-2	TRBJ1-1	TRBD1	TGTGCCAGCAGCTCTTCCCATGGAGGCAGGGGGCGGACTGAAGCTTTCTTT	CASSSSHGGRGRTEAFF
.	TRBV9	TRBJ1-5	TRBD1	TGTGCCAGCAGCGTAGCCCCCGACAGGGGGGATCAGCCCCAGCATTTT	CASSVAPDRGDQPQHF
once	TRBV10-3	TRBJ1-1	TRBD1	TGTGCCATCAGGCCGGGACAGGGCGGGGCAGGGGGCACTGAAGCTTTCTTT	CAIRPGQGGAGGTEAFF
once	TRBV19	TRBJ2-5	TRBD2	TGTGCCAGTAGTATAACGGGGGGAGAGACCCAGTACTTC	CASSITGGETQYF
.	TRBV5-5	TRBJ2-7	TRBD1	TGTGCCAGCAGCTTCCTAAGGGGAGGGACAGGGATCTCCTACGAGCAGTACTTC	CASSFLRGGTGISYEQYF
.	TRBV5-1	TRBJ1-6	TRBD1	TGCGCCAGCAGCTTGGGCCGACAGGGGTATGGAAATAATTCACCCCTCCACTTT	CASSLGRQGYGNNSPLHF